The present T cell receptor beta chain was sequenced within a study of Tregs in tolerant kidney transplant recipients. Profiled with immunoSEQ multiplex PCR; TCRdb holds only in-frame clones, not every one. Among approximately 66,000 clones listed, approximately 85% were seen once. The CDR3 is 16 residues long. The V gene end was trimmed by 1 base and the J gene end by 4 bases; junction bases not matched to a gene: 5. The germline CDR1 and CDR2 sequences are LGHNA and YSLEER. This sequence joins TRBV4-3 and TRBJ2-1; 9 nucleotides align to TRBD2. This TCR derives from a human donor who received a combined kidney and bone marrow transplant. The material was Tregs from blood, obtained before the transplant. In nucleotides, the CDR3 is TGCGCCAGCAGCCAAGGGCGGGAGGGCCGTTACAATGAGCAGTTCTTC. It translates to CASSQGREGRYNEQFF.